This T cell receptor (beta chain) was sequenced for a study of long-term antiretroviral therapy in people with HIV. Overall study results and limits: When set beside controls, HIV repertoires had CDR3 length ranges that were narrower.

For this clone: Its specificity is not known.

Trimming left V 4 bases short and J 3 bases short, with 16 bases between. This CDR3 has 15 residues. From germline, CDR1 is WNHNN and CDR2 SYGVQD (reference sequence). A v3.0 immunoSEQ assay was performed at survey level. Clones were sequenced by immunoSEQ multiplex PCR, and TCRdb holds only the in-frame ones, with some missing. Altogether around 31,000 clones are present, approximately 91% being singletons, with the ten largest covering under 9.5%. Treatment for all HIV-infected participants took place in the United States. The sequence was obtained from a man in his fifties with HIV. This chain uses TRBV10-1 with TRBJ2-7; a weak D match, TRBD2 (6 bases). The material sequenced was unsorted PBMCs, taken approximately 5 years before starting antiretroviral therapy. The CDR3: CASSADRDSNYEQYF. Written as DNA, the CDR3 is TGCGCCAGCAGTGCGGACCGGGACTCCAACTACGAGCAGTACTTC.